These 2 T cell receptor beta chains share one sample of origin, sequenced in a study of metastatic and nonmetastatic thyroid tumors. TCRdb redid the clone calls on the PCR reads using MiXCR. Of 20,000 to 25,000 clones in the sample, 15% to 18% were seen once. Thyroid surgery had not been preceded by any treatment in any patient. The source material was blood. The receptors derive from a female donor with papillary thyroid cancer or a benign thyroid nodule (not recorded which). Some clones in this sample may be carry-over from other donors' samples.

The V gene is TRBV4-1, the J gene TRBJ1-5, with D perhaps matching TRBD1 (5 bases). The CDR3 totals 14 residues. Trimming shortened V by 3 bases and J by 3 bases, and 9 bases separated the two germline ends. Germline CDR1 reads MGHRA; CDR2 reads YSYEKL. DNA of the CDR3: TGCGCCAGCAGCCACCGGGACCTCAATCAGCCCCAGCATTTT. Protein product: CASSHRDLNQPQHF.

The rearrangement uses TRBV18 and TRBJ1-6; a possible D gene is TRBD1 (5 bases). With 2 bases removed from V and 5 bases from J, the gap between germline ends came to 13 bases. The CDR3 sequence is 16 residues long. Per germline, CDR1 KGHSH and CDR2 LQKENI. The CDR3 sequence: CASSPIGATNNSPLHF. CDR3 bases: TGTGCCAGCTCACCAATCGGGGCTACGAATAATTCACCCCTCCACTTT.